This entry concerns a single TCR beta chain. Template material for amplifying TCR beta CDR3 regions consisted of RNA transcripts. TCR CDR3 underwent first-round RT-PCR with the HTBI primer set. TCRdb re-analysed the multiplex PCR reads in MiXCR, keeping a single row per CDR3 protein. The sample holds around 300,000 distinct CDR3 sequences, more than 10% seen once. From germline, CDR1 is LNHDA and CDR2 SQIVND (reference sequence). The CDR3 spans 14 residues. V was clipped by 8 bases and J by 5 bases, with 19 bases between them. This sample stems from a study of T cells in Graves' hyperthyroidism and ophthalmopathy.

The chain joins TRBV19 to TRBJ2-7, with D uncertain. The receptor was isolated from a woman aged 25 to 39 with Graves' hyperthyroidism that later progressed to Graves' ophthalmopathy. The sequenced sample was blood. The CDR3 region has the DNA TGTGCCAGTTCCCCGGGCCTTTCCCTCCACGAGCAGTACTTC. This sequence encodes CASSPGLSLHEQYF. Based on the CDR3 plus reference TRBV19 and TRBJ2-7, the full variable domain is DGGITQSPKYLFRKEGQNVTLSCEQNLNHDAMYWYRQDPGQGLRLIYYSQIVNDFQKGDIAEGYSVSREKKESFPLTVTSAQKNPTAFYLCASSPGLSLHEQYFGPGTRLTVT.